A selection of T cell receptor beta chains follows, all from one sample in a study of blood T cell dynamics during melanoma immunotherapy. This table comes from immunoSEQ multiplex PCR, and its TCRdb copy is limited to in-frame clones, with some not included. In the table there are thousands of clones, about four fifths of which are singletons. Specimen: blood, collected from a patient treated with checkpoint blockade. These receptors all stem from a human donor with melanoma. Both conserved end residues are part of each CDR3. A D gene is named only where the DNA matches it firmly. Part of the rows lack a size; the others show once, few, many or a class for expanded clones.

size	V	J	D	CDR3	DNA
NA	TRBV23-1	TRBJ1-1	TRBD1	CASSQSYRGVTEAFF	TGCGCCAGCAGTCAATCCTACAGGGGAGTTACTGAAGCTTTCTTT
NA	TRBV5-1	TRBJ1-1	TRBD1	CASSSGQGVNTEAFF	TGCGCCAGCAGCTCTGGACAGGGGGTGAACACTGAAGCTTTCTTT
NA	TRBV19	TRBJ1-2	NA	CASSITAVNYGYTF	TGTGCCAGTAGTATCACAGCAGTCAACTATGGCTACACCTTC
NA	TRBV2	TRBJ2-2	NA	CASSLVRVGGELFF	TGTGCCAGCAGTTTGGTCAGGGTTGGCGGGGAGCTGTTTTTT
NA	TRBV7-3	TRBJ1-5	NA	CASSLDSNQPQHF	TGTGCCAGCAGCTTAGATAGCAATCAGCCCCAGCATTTT
NA	TRBV28	TRBJ2-7	NA	CASRRSGSSYEQYF	TGTGCCAGCAGACGCAGCGGAAGCTCCTACGAGCAGTACTTC
NA	TRBV5-6	TRBJ1-2	NA	CASSLAWGDGYTF	TGTGCCAGCAGCTTGGCCTGGGGGGACGGCTACACCTTC
NA	TRBV7-8	TRBJ2-7	TRBD1	CASSLNIGQGIYEQYF	TGTGCCAGCAGCTTAAATATAGGACAGGGAATCTACGAGCAGTACTTC
NA	TRBV11-2	TRBJ2-7	TRBD1	CASSLGQGADEQYF	TGTGCCAGCAGCTTAGGGCAGGGGGCCGACGAGCAGTACTTC
once	TRBV25-1	TRBJ1-2	NA	CASSVGIYGYTF	TGTGCCAGCAGTGTCGGAATCTATGGCTACACCTTC
NA	TRBV18	TRBJ2-7	NA	CASSKYPGDYEQYF	TGTGCCAGCTCAAAATACCCAGGAGACTACGAGCAGTACTTC
NA	TRBV28	TRBJ2-7	NA	CASSGSGKYEQYF	TGTGCCAGCAGTGGTAGCGGAAAGTACGAGCAGTACTTC
NA	TRBV19	TRBJ1-2	TRBD1	CASSVGTGGSYTF	TGTGCCAGTAGCGTCGGTACAGGGGGCAGCTACACCTTC
NA	TRBV9	TRBJ2-3	NA	CASSVAGWGTDTQYF	TGTGCCAGCAGCGTAGCGGGATGGGGCACAGATACGCAGTATTTT
NA	TRBV6-5	TRBJ1-2	TRBD1	CASRPGQGAHGYTF	TGTGCCAGCAGACCGGGACAGGGGGCCCATGGCTACACCTTC
NA	TRBV19	TRBJ2-7	TRBD1	CASSGRTGGNEQYF	TGTGCCAGTAGTGGAAGGACAGGGGGGAACGAGCAGTACTTC
NA	TRBV6-5	TRBJ2-7	NA	CASSPSSGSHEQYF	TGTGCCAGCAGTCCGTCGTCCGGGAGCCACGAGCAGTACTTC
NA	TRBV2	TRBJ1-4	NA	CASIGAGGLKLFF	TGTGCCAGCATCGGGGCAGGCGGGTTGAAACTGTTTTTT
once	TRBV21-1	TRBJ1-1	NA	CASSNSAVNTEAFF	TGTGCCAGCAGCAATTCGGCAGTTAACACTGAAGCTTTCTTT
NA	TRBV28	TRBJ1-2	TRBD1	CASSLGRGTGDGYTF	TGTGCCAGCAGTTTAGGGCGGGGGACAGGGGACGGCTACACCTTC
NA	TRBV28	TRBJ1-5	NA	CASSLPRGAGNQPQHF	TGTGCCAGCAGTCTGCCCCGAGGGGCAGGCAATCAGCCCCAGCATTTT
NA	TRBV11-2	TRBJ1-1	NA	CASSLERSEAFF	TGTGCCAGCAGCTTAGAGCGGAGTGAAGCTTTCTTT
few	TRBV6-6	TRBJ1-5	TRBD1	CASSPLGQGRWPQHF	TGTGCCAGCAGCCCCCTTGGACAGGGAAGGTGGCCCCAGCATTTT
NA	TRBV5-4	TRBJ2-5	NA	CASSSPGGQETQYF	TGTGCCAGCAGCTCACCAGGAGGGCAAGAGACCCAGTACTTC
NA	TRBV6-1	TRBJ1-6	NA	CASSRDPNSPLHF	TGTGCCAGCAGTAGGGACCCTAATTCACCCCTCCACTTT
NA	TRBV2	TRBJ1-2	NA	CASSPDSSYGYTF	TGTGCCAGCAGTCCCGACAGCTCCTATGGCTACACCTTC
NA	TRBV28	TRBJ1-1	NA	CASAFRAGTEAFF	TGTGCCAGCGCCTTCAGGGCGGGTACTGAAGCTTTCTTT
NA	TRBV7-2	TRBJ1-2	NA	CASSLGMSNYGYTF	TGTGCCAGCAGCTTAGGGATGTCTAACTATGGCTACACCTTC
NA	TRBV28	TRBJ2-7	TRBD2	CASSKLAGGPSYEQYF	TGTGCCAGCAGTAAACTAGCGGGAGGGCCCTCCTACGAGCAGTACTTC
NA	TRBV14	TRBJ1-1	TRBD1	CASSPRTGVYDTEAFF	TGTGCCAGCAGCCCCCGGACAGGGGTGTATGACACTGAAGCTTTCTTT
NA	TRBV19	TRBJ2-7	TRBD1	CASSFRGRSEQYF	TGTGCCAGTAGTTTCAGGGGGCGAAGTGAGCAGTACTTC
NA	TRBV28	TRBJ2-7	NA	CASSLVAADIFSYEQYF	TGTGCCAGCAGTTTAGTGGCGGCGGATATATTCTCCTACGAGCAGTACTTC
few	TRBV27	TRBJ2-7	NA	CASSLGVRSYEQYF	TGTGCCAGCAGTTTAGGTGTTCGGTCCTACGAGCAGTACTTC
NA	TRBV12-5	TRBJ1-5	TRBD1	CASGPVGGQPQHF	TGTGCTAGTGGACCGGTAGGGGGCCAGCCCCAGCATTTT
few	TRBV28	TRBJ1-1	NA	CASSLFLNTEAFF	TGTGCCAGCAGTTTATTCCTGAACACTGAAGCTTTCTTT
NA	TRBV7-2	TRBJ2-2	NA	CASSLEGGGGELFF	TGTGCCAGCAGCTTAGAGGGGGGCGGAGGGGAGCTGTTTTTT
few	TRBV7-9	TRBJ1-3	TRBD1	CASSFETGGGGNTIYF	TGTGCCAGCAGCTTCGAAACAGGGGGCGGTGGAAACACCATATATTTT
few	TRBV6-4	TRBJ1-5	TRBD1	CASGNRGGPQHF	TGTGCCAGCGGCAACAGGGGTGGGCCCCAGCATTTT